This T cell receptor (beta chain) was captured by sequencing in a study of OX40 agonist ivuxolimab in advanced cancers. Using immunoSEQ multiplex PCR, the repertoire was profiled, and TCRdb retains in-frame clones only, with some absent. The table has approximately 39,000 clones, roughly 77% seen once. V shed 4 bases and J 1 base; nucleotides not matched to a gene: 2. Germline lookup yields CDR1 SGHDT and CDR2 YYEEEE. This CDR3 comprises 14 residues. The rearrangement links TRBV5-6 to TRBJ2-1; 7 bases align to TRBD1. This receptor was taken from an adult with an advanced solid tumor such as melanoma, head and neck, liver or kidney cancer. This specimen consisted of CD4+ or CD8+ T cells sorted from blood, obtained in a trial of the OX40 agonist ivuxolimab. CDR3 coding DNA: TGTGCCAGCAGCAAGGGACAGTCCTACAATGAGCAGTTCTTC. It codes for CASSKGQSYNEQFF.